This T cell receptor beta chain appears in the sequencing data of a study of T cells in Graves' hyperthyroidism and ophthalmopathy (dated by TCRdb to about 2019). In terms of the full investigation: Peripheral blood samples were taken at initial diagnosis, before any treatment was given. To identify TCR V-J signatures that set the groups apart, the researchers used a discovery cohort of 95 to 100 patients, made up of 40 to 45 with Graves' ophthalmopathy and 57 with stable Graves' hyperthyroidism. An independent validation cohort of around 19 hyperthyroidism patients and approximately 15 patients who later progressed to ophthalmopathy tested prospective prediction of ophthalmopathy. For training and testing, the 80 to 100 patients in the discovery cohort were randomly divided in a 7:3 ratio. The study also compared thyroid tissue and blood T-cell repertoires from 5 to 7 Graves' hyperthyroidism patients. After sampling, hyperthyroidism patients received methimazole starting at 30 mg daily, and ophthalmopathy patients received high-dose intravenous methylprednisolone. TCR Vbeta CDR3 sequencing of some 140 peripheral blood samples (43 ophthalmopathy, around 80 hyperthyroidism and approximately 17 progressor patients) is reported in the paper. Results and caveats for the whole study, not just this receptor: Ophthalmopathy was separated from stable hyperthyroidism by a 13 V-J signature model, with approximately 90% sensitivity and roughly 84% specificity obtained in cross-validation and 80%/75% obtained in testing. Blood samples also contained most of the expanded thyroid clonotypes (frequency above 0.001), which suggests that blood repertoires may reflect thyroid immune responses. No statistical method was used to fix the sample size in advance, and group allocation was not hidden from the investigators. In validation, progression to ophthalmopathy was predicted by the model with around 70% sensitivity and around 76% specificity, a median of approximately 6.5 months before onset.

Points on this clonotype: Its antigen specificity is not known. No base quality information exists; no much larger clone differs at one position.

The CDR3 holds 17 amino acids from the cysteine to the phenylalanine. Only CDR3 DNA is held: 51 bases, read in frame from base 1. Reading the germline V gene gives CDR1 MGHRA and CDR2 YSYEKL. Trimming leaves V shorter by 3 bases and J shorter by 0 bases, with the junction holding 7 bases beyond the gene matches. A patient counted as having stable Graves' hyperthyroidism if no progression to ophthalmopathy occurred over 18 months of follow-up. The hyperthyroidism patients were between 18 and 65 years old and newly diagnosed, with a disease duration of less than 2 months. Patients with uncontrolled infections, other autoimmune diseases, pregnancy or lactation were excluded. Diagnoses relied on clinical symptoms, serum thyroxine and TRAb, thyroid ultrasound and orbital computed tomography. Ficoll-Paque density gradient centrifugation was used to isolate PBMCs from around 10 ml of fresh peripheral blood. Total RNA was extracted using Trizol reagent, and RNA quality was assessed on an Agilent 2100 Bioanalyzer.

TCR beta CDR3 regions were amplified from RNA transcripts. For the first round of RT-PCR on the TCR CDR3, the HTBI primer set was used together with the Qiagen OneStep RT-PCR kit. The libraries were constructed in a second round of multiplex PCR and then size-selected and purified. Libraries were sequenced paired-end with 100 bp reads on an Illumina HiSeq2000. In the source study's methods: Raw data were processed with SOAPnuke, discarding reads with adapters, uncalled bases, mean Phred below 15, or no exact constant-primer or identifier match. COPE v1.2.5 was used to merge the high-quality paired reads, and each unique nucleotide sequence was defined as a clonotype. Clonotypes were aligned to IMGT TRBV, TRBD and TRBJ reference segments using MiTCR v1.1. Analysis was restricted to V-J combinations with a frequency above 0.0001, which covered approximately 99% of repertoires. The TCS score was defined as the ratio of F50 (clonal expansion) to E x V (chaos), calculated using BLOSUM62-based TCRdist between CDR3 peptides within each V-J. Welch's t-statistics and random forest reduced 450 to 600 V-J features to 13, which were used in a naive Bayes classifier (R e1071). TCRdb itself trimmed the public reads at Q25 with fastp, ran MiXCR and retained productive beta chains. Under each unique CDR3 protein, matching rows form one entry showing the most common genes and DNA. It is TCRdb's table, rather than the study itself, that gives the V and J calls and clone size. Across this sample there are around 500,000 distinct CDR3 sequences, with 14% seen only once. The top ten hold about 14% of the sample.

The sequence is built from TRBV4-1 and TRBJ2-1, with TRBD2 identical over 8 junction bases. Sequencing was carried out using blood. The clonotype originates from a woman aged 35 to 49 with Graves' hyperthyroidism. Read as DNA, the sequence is TGCGCCAGCAGCCAGGTGATACTAGCGGACTCCTACAATGAGCAGTTCTTC. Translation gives CASSQVILADSYNEQFF.